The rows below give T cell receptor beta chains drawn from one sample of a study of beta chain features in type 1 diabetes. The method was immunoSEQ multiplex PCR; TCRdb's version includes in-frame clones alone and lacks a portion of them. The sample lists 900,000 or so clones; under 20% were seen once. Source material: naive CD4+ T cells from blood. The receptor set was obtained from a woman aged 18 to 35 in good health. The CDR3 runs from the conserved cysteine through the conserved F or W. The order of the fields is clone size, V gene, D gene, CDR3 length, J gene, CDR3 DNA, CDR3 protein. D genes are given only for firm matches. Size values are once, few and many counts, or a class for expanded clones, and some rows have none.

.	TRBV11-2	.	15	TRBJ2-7	TGTGCCAGCAGTACCCCTCGCGGGACGGTTTACGAGCAGTACTTC	CASSTPRGTVYEQYF
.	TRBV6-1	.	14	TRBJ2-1	TGTGCCAGCAGTGAATTTGGGGACTTTTGGGAGCAGTTCTTC	CASSEFGDFWEQFF
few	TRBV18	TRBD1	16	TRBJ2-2	TGTGCCAGCTCACCACCGGGACAGGGTAACACCGGGGAGCTGTTTTTT	CASSPPGQGNTGELFF
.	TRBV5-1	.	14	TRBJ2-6	TGCGCCAGCAGCTTAGGCTCTGGGGCCAACGTCCTGACTTTC	CASSLGSGANVLTF
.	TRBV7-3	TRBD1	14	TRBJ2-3	TGTGCCAGCAGCGTAACAGGGGGCTCAGATACGCAGTATTTT	CASSVTGGSDTQYF
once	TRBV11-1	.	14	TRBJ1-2	TGTGCCAGCAGCTATCGGGGCCAGGGCTATGGCTACACCTTC	CASSYRGQGYGYTF
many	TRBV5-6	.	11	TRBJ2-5	TGTGCCAGCAGCTTACGAGAGACCCAGTACTTC	CASSLRETQYF
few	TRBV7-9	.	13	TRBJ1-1	TGTGCCAGCAGCGCCCAGGGAAACACTGAAGCTTTCTTT	CASSAQGNTEAFF
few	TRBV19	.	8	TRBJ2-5	TGTGCCACACAGACCCAGTACTTC	CATQTQYF
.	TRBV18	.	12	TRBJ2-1	TGTGCCAGCTCAGTTCCGACTTATGAGCAGTTCTTC	CASSVPTYEQFF
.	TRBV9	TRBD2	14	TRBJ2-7	TGTGCCAGCAGCGCATCTAGCGGTTCCTACGAGCAGTACTTC	CASSASSGSYEQYF
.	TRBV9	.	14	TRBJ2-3	TGTGCCAGCAGCGTAGCTACAGGGTCCGATACGCAGTATTTT	CASSVATGSDTQYF
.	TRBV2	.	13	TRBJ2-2	TGTGCCAGCAGTGAACAAAACACCGGGGAGCTGTTTTTT	CASSEQNTGELFF
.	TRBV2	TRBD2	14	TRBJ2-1	TGTGCCAGCGGGACTAGTATATTTTTGGGAATTGGGTTCTTC	CASGTSIFLGIGFF
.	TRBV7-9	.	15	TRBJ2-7	TGTGCCAGCAGCCGTCCGACACCAAGCTCCTACGAGCAGTACTTC	CASSRPTPSSYEQYF
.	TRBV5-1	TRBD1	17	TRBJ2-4	TGCGCCAGCAGCTTGGCACCTACCGGGACAGTACGAAACATTCAGTACTTC	CASSLAPTGTVRNIQYF
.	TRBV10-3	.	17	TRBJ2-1	TGTGCCATAACACACGCCCCGTTAGCGGAGGTCAACAATGAGCAGTTCTTC	CAITHAPLAEVNNEQFF
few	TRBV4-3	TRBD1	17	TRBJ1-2	TGCGCCAGCAGCGCGAGCAGGGGGCTGGCCCCTAACTATGGCTACACCTTC	CASSASRGLAPNYGYTF
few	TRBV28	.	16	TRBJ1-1	TGTGCCAGCAGTCTAAGGACCTTCAGGCGGAACACTGAAGCTTTCTTT	CASSLRTFRRNTEAFF
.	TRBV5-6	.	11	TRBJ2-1	TGTGCCAGCAGCTTGTATCATGAGCAGTTCTTC	CASSLYHEQFF
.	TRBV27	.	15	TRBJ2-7	TGTGCCAGCAGGGTCCGGGCTGGGACGGACTACGAGCAGTACTTC	CASRVRAGTDYEQYF
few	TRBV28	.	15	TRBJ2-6	TGTGCCAGCAGTCCGGCCCACTCTGGGGCCAACGTCCTGACTTTC	CASSPAHSGANVLTF
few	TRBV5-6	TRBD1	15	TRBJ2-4	TGTGCCAGCAGCTTGGAGGGGACAGGGGATATCATTCAGTACTTC	CASSLEGTGDIIQYF
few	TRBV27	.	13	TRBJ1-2	TGTGCCAGCAGCCCACGGGGCGTCTATGGCTACACCTTC	CASSPRGVYGYTF
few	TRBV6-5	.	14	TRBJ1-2	TGTGCCAGCAGAATTACCAGGGCGGGCTATGGCTACACCTTC	CASRITRAGYGYTF
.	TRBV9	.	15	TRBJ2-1	TGTGCCAGCAGCGCCGGGGGCGGGAGACTCAATGAGCAGTTCTTC	CASSAGGGRLNEQFF
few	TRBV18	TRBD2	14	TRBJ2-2	TGTGCCAGCTCACCACCGAGTCGGGAGGCGGAGCTGTTTTTT	CASSPPSREAELFF
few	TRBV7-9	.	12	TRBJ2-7	TGTGCCAGCAGCCGAAGGAACTACGAGCAGTACTTC	CASSRRNYEQYF
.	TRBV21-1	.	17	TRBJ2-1	TGTGCCAGCACCGAGAGGGTCTTACAGGGGGTCGGGAATGAGCAGTTCTTC	CASTERVLQGVGNEQFF